Listed here are 6 T cell receptor beta chains from one sample, sequenced in a study of identical twins. TCRdb analysed the 5' RACE reads with MiXCR anew, one entry per CDR3 protein. The sample includes 690,000 or so distinct CDR3 sequences, 8.5% to 9% of them seen just once. This sample also belongs to another study, concerning yellow fever vaccine responses in identical twins.

Sequencing input: PBMCs. These receptor sequences come from a woman between 18 and 29 years old in good health.

This clonotype was recorded many times. The chain joins TRBV3-1 to TRBJ2-3; D is possibly TRBD2 (5 bases). CDR1 and CDR2 (germline): LGHDT, YNNKEL (reference sequence). The CDR3 is made up of 17 amino acids. Trimming removed 0 bases from V and 2 bases from J, with 15 bases in between. This chain's CDR3 is CASSQDQPGKDTDTQYF. Written as DNA, the CDR3 is TGTGCCAGCAGCCAAGATCAGCCGGGGAAAGACACAGATACGCAGTATTTT.

The chain has TRBV10-3 and TRBJ2-3, with 8 bases that match TRBD1. The J segment lost 6 bases and the V segment lost 3 bases, leaving 5 bases of the junction unmatched. Germline V lookup: CDR1 ENHRY, CDR2 SYGVKD. The CDR3 contains 14 residues. CDR3 protein: CAISEIGTGDTQYF. In DNA form, the CDR3 reads TGTGCCATCAGTGAAATAGGGACAGGTGATACGCAGTATTTT.

This clonotype was picked up many times. This chain joins TRBV29-1 and TRBJ2-3; D is tentatively TRBD1 or TRBD2 (5 bases each). The CDR3 totals 12 residues. Germline values: CDR1 SQVTM, CDR2 ANQGSEA. V lost 5 bases to trimming and J lost 11 bases, with 17 bases between them. This chain's CDR3 is CSVQGAGAEQYF. The DNA for the CDR3 is TGCAGCGTTCAGGGAGCAGGAGCCGAGCAGTATTTT.

The chain combines TRBV7-9 with TRBJ1-1; 7 nucleotides line up with TRBD1. Germline assignment: CDR1 SEHNR and CDR2 FQNEAQ (reference sequence). The V and J ends lost 1 base and 4 bases, in that order; junction bases with no gene match: 6. CDR3 length: 15 amino acids. CDR3 DNA: TGTGCCAGCAGCTTAGGTGGAGCAGGGGGCACTGAAGCTTTCTTT. This encodes CASSLGGAGGTEAFF.

This clonotype was observed a few times. One junction end disagrees with the germline gene, perhaps due to a read error. The chain links TRBV7-7 to TRBJ2-1; D unresolved. Germline CDR1 is SSHAT and CDR2 is FNYEAQ (reference sequence). This CDR3 has 13 residues. DNA for the CDR3: TGTGCTAGCAGCTTAGTCAGATCCTCTGAGCAGTTCTTC. It yields the protein CASSLVRSSEQFF.

The gene calls are TRBV30 and TRBJ2-1, with D perhaps assigned TRBD1 or TRBD2 (6 bases each). This CDR3 comprises 16 residues. CDR1 and CDR2 (germline): GTSNPN, SVGIG (reference sequence). With 1 base removed from V and 4 bases from J, the gap between germline ends came to 17 bases. Here the CDR3 DNA reads TGTGCCTGGAGTGGACTAGGGGGTTTGGGGTACAATGAGCAGTTCTTC. Its translation is CAWSGLGGLGYNEQFF.